This is a list of T cell receptor beta chains from one sample in a study of cytomegalovirus exposure and HLA in healthy donors. The assay was immunoSEQ multiplex PCR, and TCRdb's table has in-frame clones only and misses some. The sample consists of about 210,000 clones, around four fifths of them appearing once. Material for sequencing was PBMCs. The receptors were sampled from a boy aged 5-17 years in good health and CMV-seronegative. The CDR3 runs from the conserved cysteine through the conserved F or W. The D gene is left open where the match is weak. Part of the rows lack a size; the others show once, few, many or a class for expanded clones.

TRBJ2-5 TRBV5-1 NA NA TGCGCCAGCAGCTTGGGTATAGAACAGTACTTC CASSLGIEQYF
TRBJ2-3 TRBV5-1 NA NA TGCGCCAGCAGCTTGGATCGCGGGATCACAGATACGCAGTATTTT CASSLDRGITDTQYF
TRBJ1-1 TRBV7-3 NA NA TGTGCCAGCAGTTCAGGGAACAATGAAGCTTTCTTT CASSSGNNEAFF
TRBJ1-1 TRBV9 NA NA TGTGCCAGCAGCGTAACAGGAAAGAACACTGAAGCTTTCTTT CASSVTGKNTEAFF
TRBJ1-4 TRBV10-3 TRBD1 NA TGTGCCATCAGTGAGGGGGACAGCAATGAAAAACTGTTTTTT CAISEGDSNEKLFF
TRBJ2-3 TRBV5-1 TRBD1 NA TGCGCCAGCAGCTGGGACGGACAGGGGGCCGAAGATACGCAGTATTTT CASSWDGQGAEDTQYF
TRBJ1-2 TRBV7-6 NA NA TGTGCCAGCAGCTCCGCCGGACAGTATGGCTACACCTTC CASSSAGQYGYTF
TRBJ1-2 TRBV6-1 TRBD1 NA TGTGCCAGCAGCCGGACAGGGGAGGACTATGGCTACACCTTC CASSRTGEDYGYTF
TRBJ2-1 TRBV7-6 NA NA TGTGCCAGCAGCTACGACGGCGGCAGCTCCTACAATGAGCAGTTCTTC CASSYDGGSSYNEQFF
TRBJ1-2 TRBV7-6 NA NA TGTGCCAGCAGCTCTTATGACAGAAATGGCTACACCTTC CASSSYDRNGYTF
TRBJ1-2 TRBV5-8 NA NA TGTGCCAGCAGCCGCCGGGACACCTTC CASSRRDTF
TRBJ2-3 TRBV6-5 TRBD1 few TGTGCCAGCAGTCCAGACAGGGGCACAGATACGCAGTATTTT CASSPDRGTDTQYF
TRBJ1-2 TRBV4-1 NA NA TGCGCCAGCAGCCGATTGGGGGCCAACTATGGCTACACCTTC CASSRLGANYGYTF
TRBJ2-4 TRBV7-2 TRBD1 NA TGTGCCAGCAGCCCGAGGACAGGGGCACTAGCCAAAAACATTCAGTACTTC CASSPRTGALAKNIQYF
TRBJ1-2 TRBV5-1 TRBD1 NA TGCGCCAGCAGCTCGGACAGGGGCTATGGCTACACCTTC CASSSDRGYGYTF
TRBJ1-1 TRBV7-2 NA NA TGTGCCAGCAGGAGGGGCGGGGGAACTGAAGCTTTCTTT CASRRGGGTEAFF
TRBJ2-1 TRBV21-1 NA NA TGTGCCAGCACCCTAGCTACTCCTCAAGCCTCCTACAATGAGCAGTTCTTC CASTLATPQASYNEQFF
TRBJ1-3 TRBV2 TRBD1 NA TGTGCCAGCATCGGGACAGTCGGAAACACCATATATTTT CASIGTVGNTIYF
TRBJ2-2 TRBV10-2 NA NA TGCGCCAGCAGTGAGGGCAGGCTAACCGGGGAGCTGTTTTTT CASSEGRLTGELFF
TRBJ2-1 TRBV5-1 TRBD2 NA TGCGCCAGCAGCGCCGGGACTAGCGGGGCGCTGCAGCAGTTCTTC CASSAGTSGALQQFF
TRBJ2-1 TRBV5-1 NA NA TGCGCCAGCAGTGAGGACACCGACAACAATGAGCAGTTCTTC CASSEDTDNNEQFF
TRBJ1-5 TRBV7-9 NA once TGTGCCAGCAGCTTCATGGCCACTATATCATCGCCCCAGCATTTT CASSFMATISSPQHF
TRBJ2-7 TRBV2 NA NA TGTGCCAGCAGTGAAGCGAGGACCGGGACAAGCTACGAGCAGTACTTC CASSEARTGTSYEQYF
TRBJ2-2 TRBV7-9 NA NA TGTGCCAGCAGCTTAGAAGACAGGCCCGGGGAGCTGTTTTTT CASSLEDRPGELFF
TRBJ2-1 TRBV5-1 NA NA TGCGCCAGCAGCTTATCAGGGATTGGGAACAATGAGCAGTTCTTC CASSLSGIGNNEQFF
TRBJ1-4 TRBV6-5 NA NA TGTGCCAGCAGTTACTCGGGGGGGAGGCGTAATGAAAAACTGTTTTTT CASSYSGGRRNEKLFF
TRBJ2-7 TRBV11-3 TRBD1 once TGTGCCAGCAGCGCCCTAGACAGGGGGCAACCGTACGAGCAGTACTTC CASSALDRGQPYEQYF
TRBJ2-2 TRBV14 TRBD1 few TGTGCCAGCATGCGACAGGGATGGACCGGGGAGCTGTTTTTT CASMRQGWTGELFF
TRBJ2-5 TRBV5-1 TRBD2 NA TGCGCCAGCAGCTTGGGGCTAGCGGGGACGGGGACCCAGTACTTC CASSLGLAGTGTQYF
TRBJ2-7 TRBV5-5 TRBD1 NA TGTGCCAGCAGCCGGATTCAGCACACAGGGGGTTCGTACGAGCAGTACTTC CASSRIQHTGGSYEQYF
TRBJ1-1 TRBV5-1 TRBD1 NA TGCGCCAGCAGCCCAGAACGGACAGGGGGGGATGAAGCTTTCTTT CASSPERTGGDEAFF
TRBJ1-2 TRBV6-7 NA NA TGTGCCAGCATCCACCGCAGGGGCGTTTATGGCTACACCTTC CASIHRRGVYGYTF
TRBJ1-1 TRBV25-1 TRBD1 NA TGTGCCAGCTCTCCCTTGGACAGGGTTAACACTGAAGCTTTCTTT CASSPLDRVNTEAFF
TRBJ2-5 TRBV7-3 TRBD2 NA TGTGCCAGCAGCCGTAGCGGGGGGCCACAAGAGACCCAGTACTTC CASSRSGGPQETQYF
TRBJ2-2 TRBV6-1 NA NA TGTGCCAGCAGTGAAGCGGACAGAGACACCGGGGAGCTGTTTTTT CASSEADRDTGELFF
TRBJ1-2 TRBV2 NA NA TGTGCCAGCAGTGAAGGACTGGAGGTGGGCTACACCTTC CASSEGLEVGYTF
TRBJ1-2 TRBV27 NA NA TGTGCCAGCAGTTTATCGCCAGGGCGCTATGGCTACACCTTC CASSLSPGRYGYTF
TRBJ2-7 TRBV29-1 NA once TGCAGCGTTCGAGCGACGGGGGATACCTACGAGCAGTACTTC CSVRATGDTYEQYF
TRBJ1-5 TRBV30 NA NA TGTGCCTGGAGTGCAGGGGTCCATCAGCCCCAGCATTTT CAWSAGVHQPQHF
TRBJ2-5 TRBV10-3 NA NA TGTGCCATCAGTGACGGACAGTCCCAAGAGACCCAGTACTTC CAISDGQSQETQYF
TRBJ2-1 TRBV10-1 TRBD1 NA TGCGCCAGCAGTGAGGGGGACAGGGCGCAGTTCTTC CASSEGDRAQFF
TRBJ2-7 TRBV2 NA NA TGTGCCAGTCAGTCGCCTACATATGACTCCTACGAGCAGTACTTC CASQSPTYDSYEQYF
TRBJ2-2 TRBV2 NA NA TGTGCCAGCAGCGAACAGGGCCCCGGGGAGCTGTTTTTT CASSEQGPGELFF
TRBJ2-1 TRBV5-1 TRBD2 NA TGCGCCAGCAGCTCGCTAGCGGGGGGGCCCAATGAGCAGTTCTTC CASSSLAGGPNEQFF
TRBJ2-7 TRBV2 NA NA TGTGCCAGCAGTGACTCGGACAACTCCTACGAGCAGTACTTC CASSDSDNSYEQYF
TRBJ2-5 TRBV5-4 TRBD2 NA TGTGCCAGCAGCTTGGTTTCTAGCGGGAGGGGAGAGACCCAGTACTTC CASSLVSSGRGETQYF
TRBJ1-5 TRBV9 NA NA TGTGCCAGCAGCGTAGGAGAGGGGAGGAGAGGTCAGCCCCAGCATTTT CASSVGEGRRGQPQHF
TRBJ2-1 TRBV10-2 NA NA TGCGCCAGCAGTATAGTCTACAATGAGCAGTTCTTC CASSIVYNEQFF
TRBJ2-1 TRBV14 TRBD2 NA TGTGCCAGCAGCCACGGGAGGGTAACCTACAATGAGCAGTTCTTC CASSHGRVTYNEQFF
TRBJ1-1 TRBV14 TRBD1 NA TGTGCCAGCAGCGACAGGGTTTCGTTTGAAGCTTTCTTT CASSDRVSFEAFF
TRBJ1-5 TRBV21-1 NA NA TGTGCCAGCAGCAATCTACAGGGGGATCAGCCCCAGCATTTT CASSNLQGDQPQHF
TRBJ2-3 TRBV6-4 TRBD1 many TGTGCCAGCAGTGAGGCGACAGGGGGCGATACGCAGTATTTT CASSEATGGDTQYF
TRBJ2-6 TRBV30 NA once TGTGCCTGGACCAGCAGGGTATCAGGGGCCAACGTCCTGACTTTC CAWTSRVSGANVLTF